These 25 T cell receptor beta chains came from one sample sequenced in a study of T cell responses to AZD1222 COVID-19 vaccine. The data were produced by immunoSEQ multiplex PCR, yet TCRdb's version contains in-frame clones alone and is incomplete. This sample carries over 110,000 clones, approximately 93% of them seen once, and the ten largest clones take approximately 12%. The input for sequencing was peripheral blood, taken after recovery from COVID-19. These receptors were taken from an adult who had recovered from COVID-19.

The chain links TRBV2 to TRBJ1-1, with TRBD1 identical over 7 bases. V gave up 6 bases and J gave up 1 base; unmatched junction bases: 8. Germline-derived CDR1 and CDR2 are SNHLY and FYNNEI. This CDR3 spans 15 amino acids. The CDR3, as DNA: TGTGCCAGCAGGCTAACGGACAGGTCGAACACTGAAGCTTTCTTT. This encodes CASRLTDRSNTEAFF.

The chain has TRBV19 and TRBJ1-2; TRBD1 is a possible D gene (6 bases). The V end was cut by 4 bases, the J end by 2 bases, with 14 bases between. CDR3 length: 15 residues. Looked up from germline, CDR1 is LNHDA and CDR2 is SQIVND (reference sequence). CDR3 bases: TGTGCCAGTAGTAAGAGGTCCGGGGGCAACTATGGCTACACCTTC. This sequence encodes CASSKRSGGNYGYTF.

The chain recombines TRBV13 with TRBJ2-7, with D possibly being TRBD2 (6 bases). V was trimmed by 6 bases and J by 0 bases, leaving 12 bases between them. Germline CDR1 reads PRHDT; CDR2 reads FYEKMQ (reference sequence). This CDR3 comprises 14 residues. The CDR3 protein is CASRAGMSSYEQYF. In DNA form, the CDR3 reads TGTGCCAGCAGGGCGGGAATGAGCTCCTACGAGCAGTACTTC.

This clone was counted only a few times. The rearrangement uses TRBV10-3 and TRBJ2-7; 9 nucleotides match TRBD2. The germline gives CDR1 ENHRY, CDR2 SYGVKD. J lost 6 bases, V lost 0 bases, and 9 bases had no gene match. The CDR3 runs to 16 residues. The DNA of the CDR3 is TGTGCCATCAGTGAGTCTACTGGCGGGAGGGATTTCGAGCAGTACTTC. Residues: CAISESTGGRDFEQYF.

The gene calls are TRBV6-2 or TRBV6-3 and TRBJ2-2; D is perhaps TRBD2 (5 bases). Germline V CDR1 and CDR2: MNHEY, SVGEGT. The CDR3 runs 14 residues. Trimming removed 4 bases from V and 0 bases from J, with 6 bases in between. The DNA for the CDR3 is TGTGCCAGCAGTTTGACTACGAACACCGGGGAGCTGTTTTTT. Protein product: CASSLTTNTGELFF.

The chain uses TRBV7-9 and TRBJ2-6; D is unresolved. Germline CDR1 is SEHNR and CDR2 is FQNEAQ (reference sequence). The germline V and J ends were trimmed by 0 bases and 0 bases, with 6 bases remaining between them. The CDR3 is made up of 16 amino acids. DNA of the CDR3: TGTGCCAGCAGCTTAGCCCTTAACTCTGGGGCCAACGTCCTGACTTTC. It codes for CASSLALNSGANVLTF.

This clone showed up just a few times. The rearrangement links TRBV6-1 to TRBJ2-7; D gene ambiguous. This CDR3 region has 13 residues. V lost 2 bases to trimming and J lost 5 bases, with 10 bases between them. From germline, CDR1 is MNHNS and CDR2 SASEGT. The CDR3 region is CASSEFLVNEQYF. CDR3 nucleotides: TGTGCCAGCAGTGAATTCTTGGTTAACGAGCAGTACTTC.

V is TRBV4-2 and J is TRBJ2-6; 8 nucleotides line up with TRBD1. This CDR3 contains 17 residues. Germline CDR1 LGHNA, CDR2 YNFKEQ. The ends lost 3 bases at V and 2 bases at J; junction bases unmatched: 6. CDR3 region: CASSHGQGRTGANVLTF. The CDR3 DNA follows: TGTGCCAGCAGCCACGGACAGGGAAGGACTGGGGCCAACGTCCTGACTTTC.

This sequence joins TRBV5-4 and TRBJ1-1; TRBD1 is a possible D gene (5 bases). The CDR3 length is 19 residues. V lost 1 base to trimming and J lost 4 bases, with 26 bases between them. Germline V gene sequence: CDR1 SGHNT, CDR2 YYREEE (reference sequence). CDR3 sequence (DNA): TGTGCCAGCAGCTTGCGCTTGGGGCAGGGCGTCGGTCAGGGCACTGAAGCTTTCTTT. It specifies CASSLRLGQGVGQGTEAFF.

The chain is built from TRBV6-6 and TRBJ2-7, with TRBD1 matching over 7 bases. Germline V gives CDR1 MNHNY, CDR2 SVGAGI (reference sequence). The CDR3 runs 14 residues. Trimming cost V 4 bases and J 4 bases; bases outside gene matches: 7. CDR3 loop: CASSSTGTAYEQYF. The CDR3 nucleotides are TGTGCCAGCAGTTCAACCGGGACAGCGTACGAGCAGTACTTC.

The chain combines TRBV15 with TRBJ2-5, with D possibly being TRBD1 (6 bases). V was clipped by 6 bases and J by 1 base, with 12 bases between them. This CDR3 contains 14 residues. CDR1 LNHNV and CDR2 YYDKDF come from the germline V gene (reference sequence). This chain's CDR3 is CATREQGPQETQYF. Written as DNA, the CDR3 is TGTGCCACCAGGGAACAGGGCCCCCAAGAGACCCAGTACTTC.

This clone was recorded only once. The CDR3 region has the DNA TGTGCCAGCAGTTCCGCGACAGGGGGCTATCAGCCCCAGCATTTT. Protein: CASSSATGGYQPQHF. This chain joins TRBV28 and TRBJ1-5, with 10 positions matching TRBD1. Germline V lookup: CDR1 MDHEN, CDR2 SYDVKM. This CDR3 is 15 amino acids long. J lost 5 bases, V lost 4 bases, and 5 bases had no gene match.

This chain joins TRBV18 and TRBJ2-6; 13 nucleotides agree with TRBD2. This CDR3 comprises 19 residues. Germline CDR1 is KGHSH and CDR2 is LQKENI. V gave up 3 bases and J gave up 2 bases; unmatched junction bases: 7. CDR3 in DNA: TGTGCCAGCTCACCCCCCCCCGGGACTAGCGGGACTGGGGCCAACGTCCTGACTTTC. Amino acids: CASSPPPGTSGTGANVLTF.

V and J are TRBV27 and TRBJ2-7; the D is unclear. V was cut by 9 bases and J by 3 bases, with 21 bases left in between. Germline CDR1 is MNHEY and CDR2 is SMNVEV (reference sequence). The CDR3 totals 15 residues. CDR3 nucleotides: TGTGCCAGTGGGCACGGCCCTGAACCGTTCTACGAGCAGTACTTC. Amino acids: CASGHGPEPFYEQYF.

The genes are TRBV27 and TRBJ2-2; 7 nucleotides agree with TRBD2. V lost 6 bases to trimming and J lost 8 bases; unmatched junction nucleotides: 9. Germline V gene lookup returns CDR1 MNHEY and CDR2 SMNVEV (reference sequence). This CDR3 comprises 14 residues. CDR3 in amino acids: CASRGRVLGGELFF. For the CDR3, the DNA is TGTGCCAGCAGGGGGAGGGTCCTAGGGGGGGAGCTGTTTTTT.

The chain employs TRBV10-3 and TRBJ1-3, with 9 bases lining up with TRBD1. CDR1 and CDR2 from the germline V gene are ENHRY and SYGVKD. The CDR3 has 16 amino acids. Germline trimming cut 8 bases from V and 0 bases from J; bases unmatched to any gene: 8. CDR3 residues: CAIGRDRASSGNTIYF. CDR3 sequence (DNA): TGTGCCATCGGAAGGGACAGGGCGAGCTCTGGAAACACCATATATTTT.

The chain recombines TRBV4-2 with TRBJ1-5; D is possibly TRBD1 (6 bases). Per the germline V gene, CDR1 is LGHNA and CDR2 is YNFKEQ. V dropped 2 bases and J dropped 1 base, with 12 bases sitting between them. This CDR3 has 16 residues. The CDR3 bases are TGTGCCAGCAGCCAAACACAGGGTACGAGCAATCAGCCCCAGCATTTT. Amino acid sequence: CASSQTQGTSNQPQHF.

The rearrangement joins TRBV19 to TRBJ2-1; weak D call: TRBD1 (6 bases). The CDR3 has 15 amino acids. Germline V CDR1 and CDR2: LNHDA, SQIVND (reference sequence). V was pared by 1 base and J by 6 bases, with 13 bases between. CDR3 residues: CASSIANRVFNEQFF. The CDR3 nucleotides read TGTGCCAGTAGTATAGCGAACAGGGTATTCAATGAGCAGTTCTTC.

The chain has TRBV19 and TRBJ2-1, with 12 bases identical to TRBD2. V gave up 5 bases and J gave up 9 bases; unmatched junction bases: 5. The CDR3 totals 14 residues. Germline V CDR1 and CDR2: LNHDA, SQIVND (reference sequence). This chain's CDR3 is CASSLAGGPGEQFF. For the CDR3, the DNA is TGTGCCAGTAGTCTAGCGGGAGGGCCGGGTGAGCAGTTCTTC.

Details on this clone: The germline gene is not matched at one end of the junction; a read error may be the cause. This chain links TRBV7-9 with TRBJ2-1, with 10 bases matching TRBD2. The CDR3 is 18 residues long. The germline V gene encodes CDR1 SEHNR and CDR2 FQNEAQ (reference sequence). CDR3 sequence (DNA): TGTGCCAGCAGCTTACGTCTAGCGGGAGTAGGATCCTACAATGAGCGGTTCTTC. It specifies CASSLRLAGVGSYNERFF.

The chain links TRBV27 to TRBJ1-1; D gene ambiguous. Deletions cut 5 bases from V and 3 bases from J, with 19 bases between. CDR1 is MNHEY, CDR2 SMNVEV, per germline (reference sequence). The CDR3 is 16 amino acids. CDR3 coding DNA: TGTGCCAGCAGTCCTTTGAGGGCCGGGGATGACACTGAAGCTTTCTTT. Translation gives CASSPLRAGDDTEAFF.

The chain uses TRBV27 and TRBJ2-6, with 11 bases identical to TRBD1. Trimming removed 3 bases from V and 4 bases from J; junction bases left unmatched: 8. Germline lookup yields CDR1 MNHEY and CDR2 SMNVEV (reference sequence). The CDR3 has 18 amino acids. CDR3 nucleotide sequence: TGTGCCAGCAGTTTCCTCGGACAGGGGGCTTGGGGGGCCAACGTCCTGACTTTC. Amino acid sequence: CASSFLGQGAWGANVLTF.

CDR3 bases: TGTGCCAGCAGTGCCCCAGGGGTGGCCTTGATGGAGCAGTACTTC. Amino acids: CASSAPGVALMEQYF. The rearrangement uses TRBV2 and TRBJ2-7; D may be TRBD1 (6 bases). Trimming shortened V by 4 bases and J by 7 bases, and 20 bases separated the two germline ends. Germline V gene lookup returns CDR1 SNHLY and CDR2 FYNNEI. The CDR3 totals 15 residues. Based on the CDR3 plus reference TRBV2 and TRBJ2-7, the full variable domain is EPEVTQTPSHQVTQMGQEVILRCVPISNHLYFYWYRQILGQKVEFLVSFYNNEISEKSEIFDDQFSVERPDGSNFTLKIRSTKLEDSAMYFCASSAPGVALMEQYFGPGTRLTVT.

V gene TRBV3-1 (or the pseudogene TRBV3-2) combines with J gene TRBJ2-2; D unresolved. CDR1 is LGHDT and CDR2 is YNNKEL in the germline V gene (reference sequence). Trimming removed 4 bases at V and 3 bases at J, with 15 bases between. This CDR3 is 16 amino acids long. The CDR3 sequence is CASSRQTRRDTGELFF. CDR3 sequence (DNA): TGTGCCAGCAGCCGCCAAACCCGGAGAGACACCGGGGAGCTGTTTTTT.

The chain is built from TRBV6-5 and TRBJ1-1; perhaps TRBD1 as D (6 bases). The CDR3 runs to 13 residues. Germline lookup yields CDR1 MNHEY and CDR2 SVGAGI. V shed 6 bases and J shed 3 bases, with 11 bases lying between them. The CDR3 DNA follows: TGTGCCAGCAGGGCACAGGGTGACACTGAAGCTTTCTTT. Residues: CASRAQGDTEAFF.